Given below is one T cell receptor beta chain in context. The data were obtained in a study of blood T cells in healthy people across ages. A J-beta primer mix and a sample-barcoded 5' primer were used in a second PCR of roughly 6 to 11 cycles. Every single cDNA molecule received a tag from a template-switch adaptor with 12 random nucleotides. No fewer than 3 million CDR3-containing paired-end reads came from each sample. A single record per CDR3 protein comes from TCRdb applying MiXCR to the 5' RACE reads. The sample records roughly 2 million distinct CDR3 sequences, 49% being singletons. Samples each yielded at least 6 micrograms of total RNA. The sequence was collected from a woman between 40 and 55 years old in good health. Sequencing was carried out using blood.

In nucleotides, the CDR3 is TGTGCCAGCAGCCCACCACCGGGGAGGAGTCCAACTAATGAAAAACTGTTTTTT. Translation gives CASSPPPGRSPTNEKLFF. The V gene is TRBV5-7, the J gene TRBJ1-4, with D unclear. TRBV5-7 is recorded as an ORF, its role being uncertain. The CDR3 is 18 amino acids. With 4 bases removed from V and 0 bases from J, the gap between germline ends came to 19 bases.